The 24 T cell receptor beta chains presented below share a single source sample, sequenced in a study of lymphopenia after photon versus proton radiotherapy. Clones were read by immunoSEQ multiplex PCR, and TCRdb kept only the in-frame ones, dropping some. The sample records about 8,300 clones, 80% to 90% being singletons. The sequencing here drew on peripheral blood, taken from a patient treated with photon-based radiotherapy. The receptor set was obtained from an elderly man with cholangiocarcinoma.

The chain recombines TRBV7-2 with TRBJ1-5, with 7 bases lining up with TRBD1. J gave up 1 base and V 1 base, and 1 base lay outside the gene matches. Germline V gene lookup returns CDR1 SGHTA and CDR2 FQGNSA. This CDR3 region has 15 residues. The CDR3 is CASSLEGASNQPQHF. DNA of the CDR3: TGTGCCAGCAGCTTAGAGGGGGCGAGCAATCAGCCCCAGCATTTT. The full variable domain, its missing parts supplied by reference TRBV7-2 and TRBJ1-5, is GAGVSQSPSNKVTEKGKDVELRCDPISGHTALYWYRQSLGQGLEFLIYFQGNSAPDKSGLPSDRFSAERTGGSVSTLTIQRTQQEDSAVYLCASSLEGASNQPQHFGDGTRLSIL.

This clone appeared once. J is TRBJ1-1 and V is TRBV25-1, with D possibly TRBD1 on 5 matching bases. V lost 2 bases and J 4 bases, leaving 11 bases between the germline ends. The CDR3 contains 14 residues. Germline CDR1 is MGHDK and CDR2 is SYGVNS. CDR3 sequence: CASSEQGGVTEAFF. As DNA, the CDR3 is TGTGCCAGCAGTGAACAGGGAGGTGTCACTGAAGCTTTCTTT.

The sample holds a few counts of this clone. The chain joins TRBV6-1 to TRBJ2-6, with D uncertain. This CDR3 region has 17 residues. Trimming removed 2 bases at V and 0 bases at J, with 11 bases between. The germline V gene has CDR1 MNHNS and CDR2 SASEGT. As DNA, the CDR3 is TGTGCCAGCAGTGAAAGGGCGGCCAGCTCTGGGGCCAACGTCCTGACTTTC. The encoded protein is CASSERAASSGANVLTF.

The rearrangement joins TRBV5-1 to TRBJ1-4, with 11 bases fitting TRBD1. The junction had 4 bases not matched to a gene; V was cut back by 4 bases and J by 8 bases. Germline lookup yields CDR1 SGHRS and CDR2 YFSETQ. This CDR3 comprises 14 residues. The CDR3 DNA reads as TGCGCCAGCAGCGTGGACAGGGGGCACGAAAAACTGTTTTTT. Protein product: CASSVDRGHEKLFF.

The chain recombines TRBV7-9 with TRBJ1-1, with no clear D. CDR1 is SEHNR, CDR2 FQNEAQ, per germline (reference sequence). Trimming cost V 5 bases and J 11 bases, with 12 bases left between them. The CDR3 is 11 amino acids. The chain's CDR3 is CASSPVESAFF. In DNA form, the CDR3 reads TGTGCCAGCAGCCCCGTCGAATCGGCTTTCTTT.

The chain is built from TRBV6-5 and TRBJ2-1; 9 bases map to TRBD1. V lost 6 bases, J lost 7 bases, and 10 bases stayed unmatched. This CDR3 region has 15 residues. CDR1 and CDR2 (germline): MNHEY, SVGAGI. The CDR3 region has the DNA TGTGCCAGCAGGCGTCCAGGGACAGGGACGAATGAGCAGTTCTTC. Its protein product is CASRRPGTGTNEQFF.

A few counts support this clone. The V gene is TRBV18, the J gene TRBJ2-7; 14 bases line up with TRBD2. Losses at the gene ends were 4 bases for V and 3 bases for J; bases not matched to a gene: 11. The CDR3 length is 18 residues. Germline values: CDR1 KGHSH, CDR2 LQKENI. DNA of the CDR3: TGTGCCAGCTCACGATCGACTAGCGGGGGGGCCCGAGACTACGAGCAGTACTTC. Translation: CASSRSTSGGARDYEQYF.

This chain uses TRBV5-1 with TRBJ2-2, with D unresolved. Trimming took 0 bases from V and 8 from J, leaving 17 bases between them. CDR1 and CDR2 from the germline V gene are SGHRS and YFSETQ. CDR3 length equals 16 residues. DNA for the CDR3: TGCGCCAGCAGCTTGGTATCGGGCTTACCAACTGGGGAGCTGTTTTTT. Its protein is CASSLVSGLPTGELFF.

The CDR3, as DNA: TGTGCCAGCAGACCTAGCAGCACAGATACGCAGTATTTT. Its translation is CASRPSSTDTQYF. This rearrangement joins TRBV6-6 to TRBJ2-3, with a possible D match to TRBD2 (5 bases). The CDR3 consists of 13 residues. The V gene's germline CDR1 is MNHNY and CDR2 SVGAGI (reference sequence). Deletions cut 6 bases from V and 0 bases from J, with 7 bases between.

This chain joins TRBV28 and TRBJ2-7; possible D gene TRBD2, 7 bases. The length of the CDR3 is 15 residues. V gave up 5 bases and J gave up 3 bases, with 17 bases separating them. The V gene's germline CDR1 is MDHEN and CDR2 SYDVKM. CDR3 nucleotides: TGTGCCAGCAGTCCACGATCGGGGGGCCACTACGAGCAGTACTTC. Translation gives CASSPRSGGHYEQYF.

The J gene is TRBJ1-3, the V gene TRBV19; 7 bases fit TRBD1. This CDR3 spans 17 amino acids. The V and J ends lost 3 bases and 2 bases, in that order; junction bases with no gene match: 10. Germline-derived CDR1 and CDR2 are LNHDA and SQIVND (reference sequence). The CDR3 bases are TGTGCCAGTAGTATTTTCATAGCCGGGACAGCTGGAAACACCATATATTTT. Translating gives CASSIFIAGTAGNTIYF.

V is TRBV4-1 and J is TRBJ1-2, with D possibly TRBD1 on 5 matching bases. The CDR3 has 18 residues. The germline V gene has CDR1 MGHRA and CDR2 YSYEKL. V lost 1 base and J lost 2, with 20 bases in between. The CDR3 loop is CASSQVDPGARANYGYTF. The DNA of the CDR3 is TGCGCCAGCAGCCAAGTTGACCCCGGGGCCAGGGCCAACTATGGCTACACCTTC.

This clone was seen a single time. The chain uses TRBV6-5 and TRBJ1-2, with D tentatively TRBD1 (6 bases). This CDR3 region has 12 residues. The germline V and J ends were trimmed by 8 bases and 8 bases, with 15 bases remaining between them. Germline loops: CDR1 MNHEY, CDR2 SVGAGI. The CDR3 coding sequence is TGTGCCAGCTGGGGGGCGGTCCTCGGCTACACCTTC. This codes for CASWGAVLGYTF.

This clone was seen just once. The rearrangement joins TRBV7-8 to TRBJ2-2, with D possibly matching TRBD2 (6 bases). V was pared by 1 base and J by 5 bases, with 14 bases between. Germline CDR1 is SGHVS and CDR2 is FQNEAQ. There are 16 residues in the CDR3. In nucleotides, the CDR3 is TGTGCCAGCAGCTTAGAGACCGGGACTCCTACCGGGGAGCTGTTTTTT. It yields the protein CASSLETGTPTGELFF.

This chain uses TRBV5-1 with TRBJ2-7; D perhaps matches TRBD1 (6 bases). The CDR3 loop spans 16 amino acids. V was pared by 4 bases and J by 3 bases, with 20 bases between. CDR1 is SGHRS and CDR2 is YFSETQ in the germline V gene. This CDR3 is CASSKDSLNNDYEQYF. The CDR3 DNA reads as TGCGCCAGCAGCAAGGACAGCCTTAATAACGACTACGAGCAGTACTTC.

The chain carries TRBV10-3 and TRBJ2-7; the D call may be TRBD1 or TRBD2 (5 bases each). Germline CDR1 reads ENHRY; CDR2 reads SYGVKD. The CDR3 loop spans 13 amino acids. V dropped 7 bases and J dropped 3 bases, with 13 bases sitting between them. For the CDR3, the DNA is TGTGCCATCAACCAGGGAGAAATCTACGAGCAGTACTTC. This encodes CAINQGEIYEQYF.

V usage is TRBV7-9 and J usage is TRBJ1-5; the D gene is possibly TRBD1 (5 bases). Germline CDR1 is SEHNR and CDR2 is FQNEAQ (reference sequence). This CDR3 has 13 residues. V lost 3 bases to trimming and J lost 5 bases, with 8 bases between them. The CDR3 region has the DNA TGTGCCAGCAGCTTCCGGGACCATCAGCCCCAGCATTTT. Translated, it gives CASSFRDHQPQHF.

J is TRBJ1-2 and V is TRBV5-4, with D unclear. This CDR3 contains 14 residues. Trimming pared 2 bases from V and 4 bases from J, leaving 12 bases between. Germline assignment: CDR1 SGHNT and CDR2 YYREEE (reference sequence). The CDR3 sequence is CASSLERQSYGYTF. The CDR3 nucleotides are TGTGCCAGCAGCTTAGAAAGGCAGAGCTATGGCTACACCTTC.

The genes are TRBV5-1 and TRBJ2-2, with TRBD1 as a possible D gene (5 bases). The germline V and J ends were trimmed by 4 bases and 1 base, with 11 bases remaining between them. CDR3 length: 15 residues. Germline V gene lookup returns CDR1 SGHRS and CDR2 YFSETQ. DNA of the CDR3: TGCGCCAGCAGCCCAGGAAGGGGGAACACCGGGGAGCTGTTTTTT. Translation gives CASSPGRGNTGELFF.

This chain's CDR3 is CASSLGGNEKLFF. CDR3 coding DNA: TGTGCCAGCAGCTTAGGCGGTAATGAAAAACTGTTTTTT. The chain links TRBV7-9 to TRBJ1-4; no clear D gene. In germline, CDR1 is SEHNR, CDR2 FQNEAQ (reference sequence). The CDR3 is 13 amino acids. V lost 1 base, J lost 4 bases, and 4 bases lay in between.

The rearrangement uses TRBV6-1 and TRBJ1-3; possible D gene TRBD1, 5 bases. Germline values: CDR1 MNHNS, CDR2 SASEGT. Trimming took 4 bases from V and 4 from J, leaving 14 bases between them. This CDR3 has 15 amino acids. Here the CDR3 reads CASSGGHAGGNTIYF. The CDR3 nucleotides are TGTGCCAGCAGTGGCGGACACGCGGGGGGAAACACCATATATTTT.

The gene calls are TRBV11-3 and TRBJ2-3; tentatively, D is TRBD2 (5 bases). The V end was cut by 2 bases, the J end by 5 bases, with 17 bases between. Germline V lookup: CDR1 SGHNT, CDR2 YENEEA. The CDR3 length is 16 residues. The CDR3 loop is CASSLNGVGEGDTQYF. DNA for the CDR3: TGTGCCAGCAGCTTAAACGGGGTGGGAGAAGGAGATACGCAGTATTTT.

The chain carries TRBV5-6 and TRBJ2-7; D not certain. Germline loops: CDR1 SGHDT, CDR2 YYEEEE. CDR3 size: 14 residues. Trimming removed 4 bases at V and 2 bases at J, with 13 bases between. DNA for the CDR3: TGTGCCAGCAGCCCCTCGGGCCCTCCCTACGAGCAGTACTTC. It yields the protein CASSPSGPPYEQYF.

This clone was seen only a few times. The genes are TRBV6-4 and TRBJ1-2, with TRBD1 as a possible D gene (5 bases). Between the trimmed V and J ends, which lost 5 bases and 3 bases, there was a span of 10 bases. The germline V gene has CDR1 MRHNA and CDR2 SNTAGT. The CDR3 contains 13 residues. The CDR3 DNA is TGTGCCAGCAGTTCAGGGAGGTACTATGGCTACACCTTC. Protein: CASSSGRYYGYTF.